The sequence of this T cell receptor beta chain was determined in a study of vaccination and CD4 T cells after COVID-19. On the study more broadly: Median draw time for post-COVID samples was 90 to 130 days post-diagnosis (range 35 to 161). Following dose two, a median roughly 72 days (range 14 to 241) passed before post-vaccine samples were taken. General study findings and limits: The median SARS-CoV-2-reactive clonotype number increased from approximately 21 to 40, without statistical significance.

Note on this clonotype: Its target is unknown.

The sample's treatment: approximately nine-day PBMC culture with coronavirus spike peptide pools or control peptides (ViraFEST assay). With the Oncomine TCR Beta short-read assay, DNA from cultured CD4+ T cells was sequenced. The genomic DNA was obtained from cultured CD4+ T cells by extraction with the QIAamp micro DNA kit. One entry per CDR3 protein results from TCRdb running MiXCR on the PCR reads. Of 15,000 or so distinct CDR3 sequences listed, 45% to 65% are singletons. This TCR was recovered from a human donor who had recovered from COVID-19. Source material: CD4+ T cells from blood, cultured in vitro.

Here the CDR3 DNA reads TGTGCCATCACCGACAGGGGGCCCACCGGGGAGCTGTTTTTT. Its protein product is CAITDRGPTGELFF. V gene TRBV10-3 combines with J gene TRBJ2-2, with TRBD1 matching over 10 bases. CDR1 and CDR2 (germline): ENHRY, SYGVKD. J was trimmed by 4 bases and V by 7 bases; bases with no gene match: 3. This CDR3 comprises 14 residues.